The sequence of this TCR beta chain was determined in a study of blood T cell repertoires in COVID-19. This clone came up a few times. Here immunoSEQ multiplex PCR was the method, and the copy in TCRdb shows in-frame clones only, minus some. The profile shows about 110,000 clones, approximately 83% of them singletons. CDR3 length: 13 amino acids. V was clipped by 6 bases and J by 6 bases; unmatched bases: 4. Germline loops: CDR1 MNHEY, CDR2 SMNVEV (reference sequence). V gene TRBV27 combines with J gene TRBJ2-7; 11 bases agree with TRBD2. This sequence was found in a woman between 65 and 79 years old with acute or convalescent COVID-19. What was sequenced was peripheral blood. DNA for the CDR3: TGTGCCAGCAGACGGGGACTAGCGGCCGAGCAGTACTTC. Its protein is CASRRGLAAEQYF.